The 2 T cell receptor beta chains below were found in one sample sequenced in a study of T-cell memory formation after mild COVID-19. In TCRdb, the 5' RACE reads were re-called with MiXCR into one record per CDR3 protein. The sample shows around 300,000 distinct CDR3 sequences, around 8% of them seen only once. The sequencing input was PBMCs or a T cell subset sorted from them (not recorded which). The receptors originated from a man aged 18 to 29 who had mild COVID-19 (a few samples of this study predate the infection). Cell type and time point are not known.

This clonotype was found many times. The CDR3 DNA is TGTGCCAGCAGCTTAAACCCCGGGACAGGGAACACTGAAGCTTTCTTT. It encodes CASSLNPGTGNTEAFF. The chain combines TRBV7-2 with TRBJ1-1; 8 bases are a match to TRBD1. With 2 bases clipped from V and 1 base from J, the junction kept 6 bases outside the gene matches. CDR3 size: 16 residues. Germline V gene data show CDR1 as SGHTA and CDR2 as FQGNSA.

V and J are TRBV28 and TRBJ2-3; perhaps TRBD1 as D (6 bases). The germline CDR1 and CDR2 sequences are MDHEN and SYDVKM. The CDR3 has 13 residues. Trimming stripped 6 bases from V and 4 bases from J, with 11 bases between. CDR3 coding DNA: TGTGCCAGCAGCCAAGGACAGCCAGATACGCAGTATTTT. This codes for CASSQGQPDTQYF.